This T cell receptor beta chain was sequenced in a study of CD8+ T cells in alopecia areata. About the research overall: The investigators scored severity in treated patients by the percentage of affected scalp area. Study-wide results and limits: Tofacitinib did not eliminate many expanded lesional clones from scalp or blood. Among the 100 top clones, expanded CD8+ clones, like scalp clonality, were significantly decreased by tofacitinib. Especially in alopecia totalis/universalis, lesional scalp showed greater clonality than normal scalp did.

This clone has ten or more counts. Its antigen is not known. Extracted from the samples, RNA was reverse transcribed into cDNA to serve as the sequencing template. Measured with immunoSEQ multiplex PCR; TCRdb has only the in-frame clones, and not every one. The sample consists of a few hundred thousand clones, 35% to 45% of them appearing once. CDR1 and CDR2 (germline): MDHEN, SYDVKM. Trimming left V 8 bases short and J 6 bases short, with 20 bases between. The CDR3 is 14 residues long. The treatment here: oral pan-JAK inhibitor, 5-10 mg twice daily. The V gene is TRBV28, the J gene TRBJ2-7, with a tentative D call TRBD2 (6 bases). The receptor was derived from a human donor with alopecia areata. The sequenced sample was CD4+ T cells sorted from blood, obtained between weeks 30 and 35, from a patient treated with tofacitinib. CDR3 nucleotide sequence: TGTGCCAGCTTGTCGGCGGGGCCCCTCGGCGAGCAGTACTTC. Translation: CASLSAGPLGEQYF.